The clone carrying this TCR beta chain was observed a handful of times. J was trimmed by 4 bases and V by 5 bases; bases with no gene match: 7. The CDR3 has 15 residues. Germline CDR1 reads SEHNR; CDR2 reads FQNEAQ (reference sequence). This entry is derived from a study of blood T cell repertoires in COVID-19. At the level of the study: The origin of the acute and convalescent COVID-19 samples was the United States, Italy and Spain. Sources were T cells, B-cell-depleted T cells, or PBMCs; the material itself was cDNA or gDNA.

The protocol was immunoSEQ multiplex PCR, while the TCRdb copy is restricted to in-frame clones and leaves out a portion. The sample consists of about 230,000 clones, approximately 82% of them appearing once. This receptor was identified in a man aged 40-55 years who had recovered from COVID-19. The V gene is TRBV7-9, the J gene TRBJ1-3; 8 nucleotides line up with TRBD1. Input material: peripheral blood. The CDR3 DNA sequence: TGTGCCAGCAGCCCAGGACAGGGAGTAGGAAACACCATATATTTT. As protein: CASSPGQGVGNTIYF.